Listed below are T cell receptor beta chains from one sample, sequenced in a study of vaccination and CD4 T cells after COVID-19. Their target antigens are unknown. MiXCR, applied by TCRdb to the PCR reads, yields one record per CDR3 protein. The table shows tens of thousands of distinct CDR3 sequences, with 48% occurring only once. Sequencing was performed on CD4+ T cells from blood, cultured in vitro. These receptors were collected from a human donor who had recovered from COVID-19. The CDR3 runs from the conserved cysteine through the conserved F or W. Each record gives: CDR3 DNA, CDR3 protein, D gene, clone size, V gene, J gene. D genes are given only for firm matches. Rows give clone size only sometimes, using once, few, many, or a class for an expanded clone.

CDR3 DNA: TGCAGTGCTTTTTGGGGGCCAAACTCTGGGGCCAACGTCCTGACTTTC; CDR3 protein: CSAFWGPNSGANVLTF; D gene: .; clone size: few; V gene: TRBV20-1; J gene: TRBJ2-6
CDR3 DNA: TGTGCCATCAGTTTCCGGGGCCCCCCAACCGGGGAGCTGTTTTTT; CDR3 protein: CAISFRGPPTGELFF; D gene: .; clone size: .; V gene: TRBV10-3; J gene: TRBJ2-2
CDR3 DNA: TGTGCCAGTAGTTTAAAGGGGTCGAGGGCTGAAGCTTTCTTT; CDR3 protein: CASSLKGSRAEAFF; D gene: .; clone size: .; V gene: TRBV19; J gene: TRBJ1-1
CDR3 DNA: TGTGCCAGCGGGGGGGGCTTTAACTATGGCTACACCTTC; CDR3 protein: CASGGGFNYGYTF; D gene: .; clone size: few; V gene: TRBV6-1; J gene: TRBJ1-2
CDR3 DNA: TGTGCCAGCAGCAAACAGGGGGGCAATGAGCAGTTCTTC; CDR3 protein: CASSKQGGNEQFF; D gene: TRBD1; clone size: medium-sized; V gene: TRBV7-3; J gene: TRBJ2-1
CDR3 DNA: TGTGCTAGCAGCTTAACGGGACATACCGATACGCAGTATTTT; CDR3 protein: CASSLTGHTDTQYF; D gene: .; clone size: .; V gene: TRBV7-6; J gene: TRBJ2-3
CDR3 DNA: TGTGCCAGTAGTCGAGGTGTGCCCGGCAATCAGCCCCAGCATTTT; CDR3 protein: CASSRGVPGNQPQHF; D gene: .; clone size: .; V gene: TRBV19; J gene: TRBJ1-5
CDR3 DNA: TGTGCCACCAGCAGAGATACAGCGTACTCCTACGAGCAGTACTTC; CDR3 protein: CATSRDTAYSYEQYF; D gene: .; clone size: .; V gene: TRBV15; J gene: TRBJ2-7
CDR3 DNA: TGTGCCAGTAGTAAAGGAGATTGGGGCGAGCAGTACTTC; CDR3 protein: CASSKGDWGEQYF; D gene: .; clone size: .; V gene: TRBV19; J gene: TRBJ2-7
CDR3 DNA: TGCAGTGCTAACTCCGGGACTAGCAAACACTACGAGCAGTACTTC; CDR3 protein: CSANSGTSKHYEQYF; D gene: TRBD2; clone size: .; V gene: TRBV20-1; J gene: TRBJ2-7
CDR3 DNA: TGTGCCAGCAGCTCGGCTCTTGATACGCAGTATTTT; CDR3 protein: CASSSALDTQYF; D gene: .; clone size: .; V gene: TRBV7-2; J gene: TRBJ2-3
CDR3 DNA: TGTGCCTCTTCCCGACAGGGGAACACAGATACGCAGTATTTT; CDR3 protein: CASSRQGNTDTQYF; D gene: TRBD1; clone size: .; V gene: TRBV2; J gene: TRBJ2-3
CDR3 DNA: TGTGCCAGCAGTCAACCAGGGGGCGACGGTGAAAAACTGTTTTTT; CDR3 protein: CASSQPGGDGEKLFF; D gene: TRBD1; clone size: .; V gene: TRBV6-1; J gene: TRBJ1-4
CDR3 DNA: TGTGCCAGCAGCAAACCGGGGGCGAAACAAGAGACCCAGTACTTC; CDR3 protein: CASSKPGAKQETQYF; D gene: .; clone size: few; V gene: TRBV21-1; J gene: TRBJ2-5
CDR3 DNA: TGTGCCAGCAGGAGGGTAGCGGGAGGGGAGACCCAGTACTTC; CDR3 protein: CASRRVAGGETQYF; D gene: TRBD2; clone size: .; V gene: TRBV6-1; J gene: TRBJ2-5
CDR3 DNA: TGTGCCAGCAGCGCGAACTCTGGAAACACCATATATTTT; CDR3 protein: CASSANSGNTIYF; D gene: .; clone size: .; V gene: TRBV7-2; J gene: TRBJ1-3
CDR3 DNA: TGCAGTGCTAGAGAGCCGGGACAGGGGGGATCCGGGGAGCTGTTTTTT; CDR3 protein: CSAREPGQGGSGELFF; D gene: TRBD1; clone size: few; V gene: TRBV20-1; J gene: TRBJ2-2
CDR3 DNA: TGCGCCAGCAGCCGGGCCCGCGTTGGGGTGAACACTGAAGCTTTCTTT; CDR3 protein: CASSRARVGVNTEAFF; D gene: .; clone size: .; V gene: TRBV5-1; J gene: TRBJ1-1
CDR3 DNA: TGTGCCAGCAGTCCAGGACTAGCGGGAGTGGGGCAAGAGACCCAGTACTTC; CDR3 protein: CASSPGLAGVGQETQYF; D gene: TRBD2; clone size: .; V gene: TRBV12-3/TRBV12-4; J gene: TRBJ2-5
CDR3 DNA: TGTGCCAGCAGCCCATATTGGACTGAAGCTTTCTTT; CDR3 protein: CASSPYWTEAFF; D gene: .; clone size: .; V gene: TRBV7-9; J gene: TRBJ1-1